This is a list of T cell receptor beta chains from one sample in a study of blood T cell repertoires in COVID-19. Sequenced by immunoSEQ multiplex PCR; TCRdb stores in-frame clones only, minus some. The repertoire holds fewer than 500,000 clones, with about nine tenths as singletons. Sequencing was performed on PBMCs or T cells enriched from blood (not recorded which). Receptors originate from a woman in her late teens or twenties who had recovered from COVID-19. The CDR3 runs from the conserved cysteine through the conserved F or W. The order of the fields is CDR3 protein, CDR3 DNA, J gene, D gene, clone size, V gene. D genes are given only for firm matches. Some rows mark clone size as missing; the rest say once, few, many or name a class of expanded clone.

CDR3 protein: CASSPRGTGTDEQYF
CDR3 DNA: TGTGCCAGCTCACCACGAGGGACAGGGACCGACGAGCAGTACTTC
J gene: TRBJ2-7
D gene: TRBD1
clone size: once
V gene: TRBV18

CDR3 protein: CASSDHQGLASTGELFF
CDR3 DNA: TGTGCCAGCAGTGATCATCAGGGACTAGCGAGCACCGGGGAGCTGTTTTTT
J gene: TRBJ2-2
D gene: TRBD2
clone size: -
V gene: TRBV25-1

CDR3 protein: CASSDSIQAFF
CDR3 DNA: TGTGCCAGCAGTGACTCGATCCAGGCTTTCTTT
J gene: TRBJ1-1
D gene: -
clone size: -
V gene: TRBV6-4

CDR3 protein: CASSFGGAYNEQFF
CDR3 DNA: TGCGCCAGCTCTTTCGGGGGGGCCTACAATGAGCAGTTCTTC
J gene: TRBJ2-1
D gene: TRBD2
clone size: -
V gene: TRBV5-1

CDR3 protein: CATSASGGLRDTQYF
CDR3 DNA: TGTGCCACCAGTGCAAGCGGGGGCTTGCGGGATACGCAGTATTTT
J gene: TRBJ2-3
D gene: TRBD2
clone size: -
V gene: TRBV24-1

CDR3 protein: CASSQPDRVQETQYF
CDR3 DNA: TGCGCCAGCAGCCAACCAGACAGGGTCCAAGAGACCCAGTACTTC
J gene: TRBJ2-5
D gene: TRBD1
clone size: -
V gene: TRBV4-1

CDR3 protein: CASSTWTALNTEAFF
CDR3 DNA: TGTGCCAGCAGTACTTGGACAGCCTTGAACACTGAAGCTTTCTTT
J gene: TRBJ1-1
D gene: -
clone size: once
V gene: TRBV7-2

CDR3 protein: CASSRSPGLEETQYF
CDR3 DNA: TGTGCCAGCAGCAGGTCCCCGGGACTTGAGGAGACCCAGTACTTC
J gene: TRBJ2-5
D gene: -
clone size: -
V gene: TRBV5-5

CDR3 protein: CASSISENIQYF
CDR3 DNA: TGTGCCAGTAGTATCTCCGAAAACATTCAGTACTTC
J gene: TRBJ2-4
D gene: -
clone size: once
V gene: TRBV19

CDR3 protein: CASSPIGETQYF
CDR3 DNA: TGTGCCAGCAGCCCGATCGGAGAGACCCAGTACTTC
J gene: TRBJ2-5
D gene: -
clone size: -
V gene: TRBV5-4

CDR3 protein: CASSRGQNTEAFF
CDR3 DNA: TGTGCCAGCAGCAGGGGACAGAACACTGAAGCTTTCTTT
J gene: TRBJ1-1
D gene: -
clone size: -
V gene: TRBV2

CDR3 protein: CASSTSGASNEQFF
CDR3 DNA: TGTGCCAGCAGCACTAGCGGGGCATCTAATGAGCAGTTCTTC
J gene: TRBJ2-1
D gene: TRBD2
clone size: once
V gene: TRBV5-6